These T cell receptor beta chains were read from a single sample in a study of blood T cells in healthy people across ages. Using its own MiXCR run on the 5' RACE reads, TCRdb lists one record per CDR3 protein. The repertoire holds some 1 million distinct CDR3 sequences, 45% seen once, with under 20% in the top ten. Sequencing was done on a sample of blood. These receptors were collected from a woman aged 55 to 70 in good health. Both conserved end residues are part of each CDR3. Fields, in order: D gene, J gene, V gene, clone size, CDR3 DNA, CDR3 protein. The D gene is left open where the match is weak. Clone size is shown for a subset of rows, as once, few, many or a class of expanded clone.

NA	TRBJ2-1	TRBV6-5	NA	TGTGCCAGCAACCGATACAGTCAAGACAATGAGCAGTTCTTC	CASNRYSQDNEQFF
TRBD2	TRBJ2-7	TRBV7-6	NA	TGTGCCAGCACTAGGGAGGGACTATCCTACAATGAGCAGTACTTC	CASTREGLSYNEQYF
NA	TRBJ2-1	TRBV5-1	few	TGCGCCAGCAGCCTTCCAGAATACAATGAGCAGTTCTTC	CASSLPEYNEQFF
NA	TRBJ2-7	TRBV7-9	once	TGTGCCAGCAGCTCAGTTGCCGGGGTATCCTACAATGAGCAGTACTTC	CASSSVAGVSYNEQYF
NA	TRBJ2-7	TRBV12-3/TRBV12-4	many	TGTGCCAGCAGTTTCGAGGGGTACGAGCAGTACTTC	CASSFEGYEQYF
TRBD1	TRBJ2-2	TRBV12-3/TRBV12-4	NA	TGTGCCAGCAATTTAGGACAGGGGGGTACCGGGGAGCTGTTTTTT	CASNLGQGGTGELFF
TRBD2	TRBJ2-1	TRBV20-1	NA	TGCAGTGCTAGATCCGGGACCAGCGGGAGCAATGAGCAGTTCTTC	CSARSGTSGSNEQFF
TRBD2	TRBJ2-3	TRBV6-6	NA	TGTGCCAGCAAATTCGGGGGAGCGGGGGCAGATACGCAGTATTTT	CASKFGGAGADTQYF
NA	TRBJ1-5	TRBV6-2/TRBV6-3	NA	TGTGCCAGCTCTCAGGGAGTCTATAGCAATCAGCCCCAGCATTTT	CASSQGVYSNQPQHF
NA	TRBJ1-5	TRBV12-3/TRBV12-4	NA	TGTGCCAGCAGCAGGACGGGGTCCTCACGGCAGCCCCAGCATTTT	CASSRTGSSRQPQHF
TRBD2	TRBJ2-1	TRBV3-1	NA	TGTGCCAGCAGCCTGTTGCGAGCGGGAGATAACTACAATGAGCAGTTCTTC	CASSLLRAGDNYNEQFF
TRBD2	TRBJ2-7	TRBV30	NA	TGTGCCTGGACGTACCCTCAACCGGGACTACCTTACGAGCAGTACTTC	CAWTYPQPGLPYEQYF
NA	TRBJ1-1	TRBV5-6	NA	TGTGCCAGCAGCTACGCACTCGGGACGGAGGGCACTGAAGCTTTCTTT	CASSYALGTEGTEAFF
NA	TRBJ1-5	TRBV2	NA	TGTGCCAGCCGGCGGGAGGGGCTCAATCAGCCCCAGCATTTT	CASRREGLNQPQHF
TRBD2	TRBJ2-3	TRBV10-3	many	TGTGCCATCAGGGGGACTAGCGATGGTACGCAGTATTTT	CAIRGTSDGTQYF
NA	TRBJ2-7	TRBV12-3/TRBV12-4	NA	TGTGCCAGCAGTCCCTTAGGGACAAGGTTTTACGAGCAGTACTTC	CASSPLGTRFYEQYF
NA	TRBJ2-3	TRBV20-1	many	TGCAGTGCTAGAGATTGGAGGGATATTGCAGATACGCAGTATTTT	CSARDWRDIADTQYF